This passage covers 15 T cell receptor beta chains from one sample sequenced in a study of regulatory T cells in long-lasting Graves disease. Time point noted: newly diagnosed GD, antithyroid drugs for less than 3 months. Scientists built the TCR library using RNA that was extracted from PBMCs. With iRepertoire HTBI primers and Arm-PCR of CDR3 regions, TCR beta libraries were built. TCRdb re-called the multiplex PCR reads through MiXCR, storing one row per CDR3 protein. The table has 520,000 or so distinct CDR3 sequences, more than 10% seen once; the top ten hold around 9.3%. In addition, the sample was reused for a study of T cells in Graves' hyperthyroidism and ophthalmopathy.

The sample consisted of peripheral blood mononuclear cells (PBMCs), taken at new diagnosis, from a patient treated with antithyroid drugs. The receptors originated from a woman in her 30s with Graves disease.

This clonotype was observed many times. The chain recombines TRBV27 with TRBJ2-7, with D unclear. This CDR3 spans 15 amino acids. V lost 5 bases, J lost 3 bases, and 17 bases lay in between. Germline CDR1 is MNHEY and CDR2 is SMNVEV (reference sequence). The CDR3 spells CASSELALGGYEQYF. Written as DNA, the CDR3 is TGTGCCAGCAGTGAACTGGCCCTGGGCGGCTACGAGCAGTACTTC.

This clonotype came up many times. The rearrangement joins TRBV20-1 to TRBJ1-3, with D maybe TRBD1 (6 bases). V shed 0 bases and J shed 3 bases, with 9 bases lying between them. The CDR3 has 14 residues. Germline V gene data show CDR1 as DFQATT and CDR2 as SNEGSKA (reference sequence). Here the CDR3 DNA reads TGCAGTGCTAGAGATCACAGGGTTGGAAACACCATATATTTT. Its protein product is CSARDHRVGNTIYF.

Comments on this clonotype: Given a far larger clone just one base away, this is likely a sequencing read error. This rearrangement joins TRBV12-3 or TRBV12-4 to TRBJ2-1; D is unclear. CDR3 length: 14 amino acids. With 6 bases removed from V and 0 bases from J, the gap between germline ends came to 9 bases. CDR3 region: CASSRARSYNEQFF. Written as DNA, the CDR3 is TGTGCCAGCAGCCGGGCCCGCTCCTACAATGAGCAGTTCTTC.

This clonotype was seen ten or more times. The V call is TRBV6-2 or TRBV6-3, the J call TRBJ1-2, with D possibly TRBD1 on 6 matching bases. The CDR3 covers 15 residues. In germline, CDR1 is MNHEY, CDR2 SVGEGT. Between the trimmed V and J ends, which lost 5 bases and 3 bases, there was a span of 16 bases. CDR3 in amino acids: CASSEKGGPHYGYTF. CDR3 sequence (DNA): TGTGCCAGCAGTGAAAAGGGGGGTCCTCACTATGGCTACACCTTC.

This clonotype was seen at least ten times. The rearrangement uses TRBV3-1 and TRBJ2-7, with 7 bases matching TRBD1. The V segment lost 4 bases and the J segment 6 bases; nucleotides outside the gene matches: 15. The CDR3 length is 16 residues. Germline V gene lookup returns CDR1 LGHDT and CDR2 YNNKEL (reference sequence). In nucleotides, the CDR3 is TGTGCCAGCAGCCTAGGGTGGGCAGGGGGTATCGGCGAGCAGTACTTC. Translated, it gives CASSLGWAGGIGEQYF.

This clonotype was detected only once. CDR3 sequence: CASSDSTGPNTEAFF. CDR3 DNA: TGTGCCAGCAGTGACTCTACAGGCCCGAACACTGAAGCTTTCTTT. J is TRBJ1-1 and V is TRBV25-1, with a weak D call TRBD1 (5 bases). CDR3 length equals 15 residues. Germline lookup yields CDR1 MGHDK and CDR2 SYGVNS. V was clipped by 3 bases and J by 1 base, with 12 bases between them.

This clonotype was seen a handful of times. The chain has TRBV6-2 or TRBV6-3 and TRBJ2-7; D might be TRBD2 (6 bases). Germline CDR1 reads MNHEY; CDR2 reads SVGEGT. The CDR3 sequence is 13 residues long. The V and J ends lost 6 bases and 3 bases respectively, with 12 bases between them. The CDR3 region is CASRYLANYEQYF. CDR3 DNA sequence: TGTGCCAGCAGGTACCTAGCGAACTACGAGCAGTACTTC.

This clonotype showed up just a few times. The chain's CDR3 is CATSRAGETQYF. CDR3 coding DNA: TGTGCCACCAGCAGAGCCGGGGAGACCCAGTACTTC. The rearrangement uses TRBV15 and TRBJ2-5; no clear D gene. V lost 1 base, J lost 5 bases, and 5 bases lay in between. CDR1 is LNHNV, CDR2 YYDKDF, per germline (reference sequence). This CDR3 region has 12 residues.

This clonotype was detected ten times or more. The V and J genes are TRBV7-8 and TRBJ1-5; D is unclear. Germline V gene lookup returns CDR1 SGHVS and CDR2 FQNEAQ. V was trimmed by 5 bases and J by 2 bases, leaving 10 bases between them. The CDR3 runs to 14 residues. The CDR3 protein is CASSPDTRNQPQHF. In DNA form, the CDR3 reads TGTGCCAGCAGCCCTGATACTCGCAATCAGCCCCAGCATTTT.

This clonotype was detected a few times. The V call is TRBV11-2, the J call TRBJ2-1; the D gene is possibly TRBD1 (6 bases). This CDR3 comprises 17 residues. Trimming removed 5 bases from V and 5 bases from J, with 22 bases in between. Germline loops: CDR1 SGHAT, CDR2 FQNNGV. The CDR3 bases are TGTGCCAGCAGCCAAAACCCGGACAGAATTGCCAACAATGAGCAGTTCTTC. Protein product: CASSQNPDRIANNEQFF.

This clonotype was seen repeatedly, ten times or more. The chain employs TRBV24-1 and TRBJ2-1; 13 bases are a match to TRBD2. The CDR3 has 17 amino acids. Per the germline V gene, CDR1 is KGHDR and CDR2 is SFDVKD. V lost 4 bases and J lost 7; bases outside the gene matches: 9. As DNA, the CDR3 is TGTGCCACCAGTGACTTTCGGACTAGCGGGAGAGGTAATGAGCAGTTCTTC. Amino acid sequence: CATSDFRTSGRGNEQFF.

This clonotype has at least ten counts. The V and J genes are TRBV11-2 and TRBJ1-1; D unresolved. In germline, CDR1 is SGHAT, CDR2 FQNNGV. V lost 7 bases and J 0 bases, leaving 15 bases between the germline ends. This CDR3 region has 15 residues. The CDR3 DNA follows: TGTGCCAGCACCTCCGTTTTAGCAGTGAACACTGAAGCTTTCTTT. This sequence encodes CASTSVLAVNTEAFF.

This clonotype was detected many times. This sequence joins TRBV2 and TRBJ2-7; TRBD1 matches at 9 bases. The V gene's germline CDR1 is SNHLY and CDR2 FYNNEI. This CDR3 spans 13 amino acids. V gave up 6 bases and J gave up 4 bases; unmatched junction bases: 4. CDR3 DNA: TGTGCCAGCAGGGGGACAGGGCCATACGAGCAGTACTTC. Its translation: CASRGTGPYEQYF.

This clonotype was detected a few times. The chain is built from TRBV20-1 and TRBJ1-1; weak D call: TRBD1 (5 bases). V lost 0 bases and J lost 0, with 8 bases in between. The CDR3 sequence is 14 residues long. Germline lookup yields CDR1 DFQATT and CDR2 SNEGSKA (reference sequence). CDR3 nucleotides: TGCAGTGCTAGAGATGCAGGGTTGAACACTGAAGCTTTCTTT. Translation: CSARDAGLNTEAFF.

The gene calls are TRBV7-9 and TRBJ2-1; D possibly corresponds to TRBD1 (6 bases). The V gene lost 5 bases and the J gene lost 2 bases, with 10 bases spanning the gap. CDR1 SEHNR and CDR2 FQNEAQ come from the germline V gene (reference sequence). CDR3 size: 14 residues. The CDR3 DNA is TGTGCCAGCAGCCGCAGACAGGCCTACAATGAGCAGTTCTTC. It yields the protein CASSRRQAYNEQFF.